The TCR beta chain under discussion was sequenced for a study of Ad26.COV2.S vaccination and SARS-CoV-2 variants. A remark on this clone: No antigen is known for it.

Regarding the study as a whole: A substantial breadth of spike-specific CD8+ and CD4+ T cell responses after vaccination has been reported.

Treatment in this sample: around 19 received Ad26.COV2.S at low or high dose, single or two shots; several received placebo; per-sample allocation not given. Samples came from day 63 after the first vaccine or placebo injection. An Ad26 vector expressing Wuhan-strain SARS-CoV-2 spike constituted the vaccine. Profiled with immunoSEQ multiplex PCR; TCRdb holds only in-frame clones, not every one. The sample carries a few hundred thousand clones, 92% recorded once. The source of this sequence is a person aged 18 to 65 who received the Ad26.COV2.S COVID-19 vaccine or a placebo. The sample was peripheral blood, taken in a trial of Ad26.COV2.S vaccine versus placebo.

As DNA, the CDR3 is TGTGCCAGCAGCTTACTCCGCCCGGGACTAGAGTACCAAGAGACCCAGTACTTC. Its protein is CASSLLRPGLEYQETQYF. The V gene is TRBV7-2, the J gene TRBJ2-5; TRBD2 agrees at 8 bases. CDR3 length equals 18 residues. The germline gives CDR1 SGHTA, CDR2 FQGNSA. V trimming: 2 bases; J trimming: 0 bases; junction bases outside the gene matches: 11.